This TCR beta chain emerged from a study of T cell repertoires in cytomegalovirus infection. At the level of the study: Recently described HLA-C-restricted plus well-studied HLA-B-restricted CMV epitopes were used. Evidence of both CMV infection and a matching HLA type came from public TCR beta signatures. Overall study results and limits: Clonotype analysis showed dominance of the ex vivo response by HLA-C-restricted CMV-specific TCR beta clonotypes.

V lost 1 base and J 10 bases, leaving 5 bases between the germline ends. CDR1 is SEHNR and CDR2 is FQNEAQ in the germline V gene (reference sequence). The CDR3 covers 12 residues. One entry per CDR3 protein, called by TCRdb with MiXCR from the reads. Among 640,000 or so distinct CDR3 sequences, about 33% were seen once, and the ten largest hold 18%. With regard to this clonotype: Its antigen is not identified.

V and J are TRBV7-9 and TRBJ1-6, with no clear D. This receptor was obtained from a human donor in good health (CMV status not recorded). Some clones in this sample may be carry-over from other donors' samples. Sample: cultured PBMCs, taken from culture after CMV antigen stimulation. The CDR3: CASSLELSPLHF. Here the CDR3 DNA reads TGTGCCAGCAGCTTAGAACTCTCACCCCTCCACTTT.